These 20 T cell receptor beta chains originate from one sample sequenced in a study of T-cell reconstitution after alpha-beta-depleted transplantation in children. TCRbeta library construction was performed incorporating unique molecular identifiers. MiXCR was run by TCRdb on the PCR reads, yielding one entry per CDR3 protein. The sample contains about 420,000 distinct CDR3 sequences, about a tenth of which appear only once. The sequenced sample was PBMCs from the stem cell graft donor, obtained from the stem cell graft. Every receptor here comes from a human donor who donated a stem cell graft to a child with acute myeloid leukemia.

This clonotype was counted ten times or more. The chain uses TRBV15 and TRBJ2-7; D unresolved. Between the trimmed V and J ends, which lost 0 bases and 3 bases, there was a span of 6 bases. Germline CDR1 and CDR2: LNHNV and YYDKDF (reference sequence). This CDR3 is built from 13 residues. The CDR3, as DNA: TGTGCCACCAGCAGAGAGTTGAGCTACGAGCAGTACTTC. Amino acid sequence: CATSRELSYEQYF.

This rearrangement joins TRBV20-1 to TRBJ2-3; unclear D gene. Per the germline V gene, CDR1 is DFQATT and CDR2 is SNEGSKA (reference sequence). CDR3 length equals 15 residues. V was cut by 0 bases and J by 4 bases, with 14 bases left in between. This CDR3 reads CSARDLLSTPDTQYF. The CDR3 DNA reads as TGCAGTGCTAGAGATCTACTCTCGACTCCAGATACGCAGTATTTT.

Written as DNA, the CDR3 is TGCAGTGCTAATATAGTCGGGAGAATGGGTGAGCAGTACTTC. This translates into CSANIVGRMGEQYF. J is TRBJ2-7 and V is TRBV20-1; the D gene is possibly TRBD2 (6 bases). The CDR3 covers 14 residues. The germline V gene has CDR1 DFQATT and CDR2 SNEGSKA (reference sequence). V was trimmed by 4 bases and J by 7 bases, leaving 20 bases between them.

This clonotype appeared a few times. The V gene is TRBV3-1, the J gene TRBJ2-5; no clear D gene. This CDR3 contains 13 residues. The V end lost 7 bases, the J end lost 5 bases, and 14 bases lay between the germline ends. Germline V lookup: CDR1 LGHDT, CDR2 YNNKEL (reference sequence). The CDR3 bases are TGTGCCAGCACCTACCTGGGCAGGGAGACCCAGTACTTC. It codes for CASTYLGRETQYF.

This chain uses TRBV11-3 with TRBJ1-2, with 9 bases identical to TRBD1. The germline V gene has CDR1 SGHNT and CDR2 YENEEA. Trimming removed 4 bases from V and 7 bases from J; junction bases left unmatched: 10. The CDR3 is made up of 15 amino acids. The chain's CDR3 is CASSSGQGSFSGYTF. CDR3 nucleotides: TGTGCCAGCAGCTCCGGACAGGGGAGTTTCTCTGGCTACACCTTC.

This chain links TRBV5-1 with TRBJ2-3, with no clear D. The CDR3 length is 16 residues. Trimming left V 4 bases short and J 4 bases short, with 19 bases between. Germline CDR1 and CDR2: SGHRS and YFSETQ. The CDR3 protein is CASSRLDRGWADTQYF. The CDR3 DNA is TGCGCCAGCAGCCGTCTGGACCGTGGATGGGCAGATACGCAGTATTTT. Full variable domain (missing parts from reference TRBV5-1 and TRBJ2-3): KAGVTQTPRYLIKTRGQQVTLSCSPISGHRSVSWYQQTPGQGLQFLFEYFSETQRNKGNFPGRFSGRQFSNSRSEMNVSTLELGDSALYLCASSRLDRGWADTQYFGPGTRLTVL.

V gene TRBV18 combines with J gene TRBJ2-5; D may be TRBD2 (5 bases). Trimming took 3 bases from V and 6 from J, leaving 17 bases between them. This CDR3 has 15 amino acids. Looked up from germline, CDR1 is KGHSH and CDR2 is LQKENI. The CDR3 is CASSPGVEVSKTQYF. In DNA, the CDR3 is TGTGCCAGCTCACCGGGCGTGGAGGTTTCGAAGACCCAGTACTTC.

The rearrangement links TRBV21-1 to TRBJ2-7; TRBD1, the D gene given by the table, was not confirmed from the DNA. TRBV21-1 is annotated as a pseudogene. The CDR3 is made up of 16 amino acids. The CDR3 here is CASSPLRGQGSYEQYF. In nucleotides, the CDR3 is TGTGCCAGCAGCCCCTTACGGGGACAGGGATCCTACGAGCAGTACTTC.

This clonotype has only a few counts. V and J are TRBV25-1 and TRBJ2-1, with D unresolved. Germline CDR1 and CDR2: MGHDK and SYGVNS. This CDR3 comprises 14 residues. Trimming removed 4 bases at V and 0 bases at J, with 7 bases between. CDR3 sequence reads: CASSARNSYNEQFF. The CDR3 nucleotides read TGTGCCAGCAGTGCCCGCAACTCCTACAATGAGCAGTTCTTC.

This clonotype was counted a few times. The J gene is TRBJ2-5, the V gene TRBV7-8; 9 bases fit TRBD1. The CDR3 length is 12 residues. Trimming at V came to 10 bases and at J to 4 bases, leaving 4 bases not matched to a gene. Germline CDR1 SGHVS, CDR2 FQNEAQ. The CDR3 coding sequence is TGTGCCACTTCGACAGGGGGAGAGACCCAGTACTTC. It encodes CATSTGGETQYF.

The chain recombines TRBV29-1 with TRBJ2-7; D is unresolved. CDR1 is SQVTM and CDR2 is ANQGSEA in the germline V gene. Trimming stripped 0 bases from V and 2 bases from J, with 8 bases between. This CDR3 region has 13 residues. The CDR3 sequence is CSVEDVATYEQYF. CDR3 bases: TGCAGCGTTGAAGATGTTGCTACCTACGAGCAGTACTTC.

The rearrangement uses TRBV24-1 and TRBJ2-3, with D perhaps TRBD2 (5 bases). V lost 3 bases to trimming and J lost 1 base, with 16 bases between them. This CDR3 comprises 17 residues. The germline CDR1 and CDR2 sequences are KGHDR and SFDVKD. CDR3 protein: CATSDPNPAGGTDTQYF. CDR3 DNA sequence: TGTGCCACCAGTGATCCGAACCCCGCCGGGGGCACAGATACGCAGTATTTT.

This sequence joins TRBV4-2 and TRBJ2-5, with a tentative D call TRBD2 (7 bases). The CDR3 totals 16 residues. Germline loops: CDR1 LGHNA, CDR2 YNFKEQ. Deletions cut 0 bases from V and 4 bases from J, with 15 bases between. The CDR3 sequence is CASSQEAPGGPETQYF. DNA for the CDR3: TGTGCCAGCAGCCAAGAGGCCCCGGGGGGCCCAGAGACCCAGTACTTC.

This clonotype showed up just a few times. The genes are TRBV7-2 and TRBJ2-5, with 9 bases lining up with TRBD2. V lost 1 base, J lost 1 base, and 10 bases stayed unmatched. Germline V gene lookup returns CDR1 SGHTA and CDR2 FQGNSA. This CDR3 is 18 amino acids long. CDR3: CASSLGLAGSVAQETQYF. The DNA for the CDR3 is TGTGCCAGCAGCTTAGGGCTAGCGGGATCTGTCGCCCAAGAGACCCAGTACTTC.

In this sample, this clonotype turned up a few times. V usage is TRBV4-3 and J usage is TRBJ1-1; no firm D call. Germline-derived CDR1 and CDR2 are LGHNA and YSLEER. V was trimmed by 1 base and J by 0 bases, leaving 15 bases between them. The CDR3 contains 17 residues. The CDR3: CASSQVVGFIMNTEAFF. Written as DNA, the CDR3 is TGCGCCAGCAGCCAAGTTGTAGGGTTCATCATGAACACTGAAGCTTTCTTT.

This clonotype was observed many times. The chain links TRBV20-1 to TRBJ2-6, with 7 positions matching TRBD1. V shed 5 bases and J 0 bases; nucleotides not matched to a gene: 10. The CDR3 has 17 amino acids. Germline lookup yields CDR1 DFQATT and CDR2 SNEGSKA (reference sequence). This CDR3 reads CSARPGQSISGANVLTF. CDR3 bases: TGCAGTGCTCGCCCGGGACAGTCTATCTCTGGGGCCAACGTCCTGACTTTC.

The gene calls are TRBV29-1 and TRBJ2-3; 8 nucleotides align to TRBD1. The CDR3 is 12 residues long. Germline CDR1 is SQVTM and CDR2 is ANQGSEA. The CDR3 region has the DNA TGCAGTGAGACAGGGGTCACAGATACGCAGTATTTT. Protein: CSETGVTDTQYF.

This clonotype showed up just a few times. The CDR3 DNA sequence: TGCGCCAGCAGCTTGGGACAGCAGAATGAAAAACTGTTTTTT. It codes for CASSLGQQNEKLFF. The rearrangement uses TRBV5-1 and TRBJ1-4; D possibly corresponds to TRBD1 (5 bases). The CDR3 spans 14 residues. Between the trimmed V and J ends, which lost 0 bases and 5 bases, there was a span of 8 bases. Germline V gives CDR1 SGHRS, CDR2 YFSETQ.

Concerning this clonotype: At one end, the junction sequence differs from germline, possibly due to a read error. Written as DNA, the CDR3 is TGTGCCTGCAGTTTAGGGGCTGCACTAGCGGGGGTACAGGAGACCCAGTACTTC. This encodes CACSLGAALAGVQETQYF. This rearrangement joins TRBV12-3 or TRBV12-4 to TRBJ2-5, with 11 bases aligning to TRBD2. CDR3 length: 18 residues.

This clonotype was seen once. In DNA form, the CDR3 reads TGTGCCAGCAGCTTTCAGGGGGTCCATAATTCACCCCTCCACTTT. It codes for CASSFQGVHNSPLHF. The rearrangement links TRBV7-2 to TRBJ1-6; 7 bases are a match to TRBD1. CDR1 SGHTA and CDR2 FQGNSA come from the germline V gene. The CDR3 is 15 residues long. The junction had 4 bases not matched to a gene; V was cut back by 3 bases and J by 5 bases.